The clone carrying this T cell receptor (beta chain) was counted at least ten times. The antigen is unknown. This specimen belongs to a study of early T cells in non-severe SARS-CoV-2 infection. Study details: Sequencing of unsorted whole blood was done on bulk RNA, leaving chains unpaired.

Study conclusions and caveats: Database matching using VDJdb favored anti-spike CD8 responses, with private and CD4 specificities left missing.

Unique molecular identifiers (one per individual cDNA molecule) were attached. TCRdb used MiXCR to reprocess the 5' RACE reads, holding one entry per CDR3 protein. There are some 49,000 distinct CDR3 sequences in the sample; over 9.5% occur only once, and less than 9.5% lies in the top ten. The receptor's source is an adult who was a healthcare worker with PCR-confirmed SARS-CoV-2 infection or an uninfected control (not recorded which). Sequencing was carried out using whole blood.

CDR3 nucleotides: TGTGCCAGCTCACCACTCATTAGCGGGAGTCAGACGGCTAGCACAGATACGCAGTATTTT. Translating it yields CASSPLISGSQTASTDTQYF. This rearrangement joins TRBV18 to TRBJ2-3; 9 bases agree with TRBD2. Trimming at V came to 1 base and at J to 0 bases, leaving 14 bases not matched to a gene. Germline V lookup: CDR1 KGHSH, CDR2 LQKENI. The CDR3 is 20 amino acids.